These 5 T cell receptor beta chains originate from one sample sequenced in a study of OX40 agonist ivuxolimab in advanced cancers. Generated by immunoSEQ multiplex PCR, the TCRdb table keeps only in-frame clones and is missing some. This table holds some 21,000 clones, about 70% found once. The specimen was CD4+ or CD8+ T cells sorted from blood, collected in a trial of the OX40 agonist ivuxolimab. The receptors stem from an adult with an advanced solid tumor such as melanoma, head and neck, liver or kidney cancer.

This chain joins TRBV2 and TRBJ2-1; 7 nucleotides align to TRBD2. The CDR3 sequence is 16 residues long. Germline assignment: CDR1 SNHLY and CDR2 FYNNEI. Losses at the gene ends were 5 bases for V and 8 bases for J; bases not matched to a gene: 15. In DNA, the CDR3 is TGTGCCAGCAGTACACTAGCCGCGCGGGAGATCGATGAGCAGTTCTTC. This gives the protein CASSTLAAREIDEQFF. Full variable domain (missing parts from reference TRBV2 and TRBJ2-1): EPEVTQTPSHQVTQMGQEVILRCVPISNHLYFYWYRQILGQKVEFLVSFYNNEISEKSEIFDDQFSVERPDGSNFTLKIRSTKLEDSAMYFCASSTLAAREIDEQFFGPGTRLTVL.

V and J are TRBV4-1 and TRBJ2-1, with 13 bases fitting TRBD2. After removal of 1 base from V and 1 base from J, the junction contained 4 bases not matched to a gene. The CDR3 has 18 residues. CDR1 and CDR2 from the germline V gene are MGHRA and YSYEKL. CDR3 sequence (DNA): TGCGCCAGCAGCCAAGGACTAGCGGGAGGCGGATCCTACAATGAGCAGTTCTTC. Residues: CASSQGLAGGGSYNEQFF.

In its sample, this clone was seen a few times. The V and J genes are TRBV6-1 and TRBJ2-1; the match to TRBD2 covers 10 bases. The CDR3 has 14 amino acids. The germline V gene encodes CDR1 MNHNS and CDR2 SASEGT. Losses at the gene ends were 8 bases for V and 7 bases for J; bases not matched to a gene: 8. Here the CDR3 DNA reads TGTGCCAGCCCTAGCGGGAGAACAAGAAATGAGCAGTTCTTC. Its translation is CASPSGRTRNEQFF.

The rearrangement joins TRBV2 to TRBJ1-4; possibly TRBD1 for D (5 bases). V was pared by 10 bases and J by 7 bases, with 13 bases between. The CDR3 is made up of 12 amino acids. From germline, CDR1 is SNHLY and CDR2 FYNNEI. DNA for the CDR3: TGTGCCAACAGACTTGGGGGTGAAAAACTGTTTTTT. Protein product: CANRLGGEKLFF.

This sequence joins TRBV7-9 and TRBJ2-1; D unresolved. Between the trimmed V and J ends, which lost 5 bases and 2 bases, there was a span of 10 bases. Germline-derived CDR1 and CDR2 are SEHNR and FQNEAQ (reference sequence). This CDR3 region has 14 residues. The chain's CDR3 is CASSAPLTYNEQFF. In nucleotides, the CDR3 is TGTGCCAGCAGCGCCCCTCTTACCTACAATGAGCAGTTCTTC.